This T cell receptor (beta chain) was captured in a study of blood T cell repertoires in COVID-19. The CDR3 is made up of 13 amino acids. V shed 4 bases, J shed 4 bases, and the junction held 4 bases outside the gene matches. Germline loops: CDR1 SGHNT, CDR2 YYREEE (reference sequence). Here immunoSEQ multiplex PCR was the method, and the copy in TCRdb shows in-frame clones only, minus some. The repertoire holds about 310,000 clones, around 87% seen once, with about 8% in the top ten. The source material was peripheral blood. The clonotype originates from a woman between 50 and 59 years old who had recovered from COVID-19. The V and J genes are TRBV5-4 and TRBJ1-1; 7 bases map to TRBD1. The CDR3 protein is CASSLGTATEAFF. The CDR3 bases are TGTGCCAGCAGCCTCGGGACAGCCACTGAAGCTTTCTTT.